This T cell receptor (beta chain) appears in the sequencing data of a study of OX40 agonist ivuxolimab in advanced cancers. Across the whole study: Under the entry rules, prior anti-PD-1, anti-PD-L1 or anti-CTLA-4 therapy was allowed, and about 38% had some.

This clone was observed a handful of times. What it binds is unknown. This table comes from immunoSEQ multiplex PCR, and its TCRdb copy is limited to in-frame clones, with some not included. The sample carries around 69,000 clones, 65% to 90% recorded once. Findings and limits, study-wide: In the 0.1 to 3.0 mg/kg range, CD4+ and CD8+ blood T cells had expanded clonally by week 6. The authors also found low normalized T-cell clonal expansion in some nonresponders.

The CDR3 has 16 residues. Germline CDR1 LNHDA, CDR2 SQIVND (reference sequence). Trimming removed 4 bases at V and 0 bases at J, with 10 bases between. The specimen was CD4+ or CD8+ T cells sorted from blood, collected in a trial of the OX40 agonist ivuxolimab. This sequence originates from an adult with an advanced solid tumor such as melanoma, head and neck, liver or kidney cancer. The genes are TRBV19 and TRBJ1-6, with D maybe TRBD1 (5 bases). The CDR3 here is CASSTSGVSYNSPLHF. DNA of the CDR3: TGTGCCAGTAGTACCTCGGGGGTCTCCTATAATTCACCCCTCCACTTT.